This T cell receptor (beta chain) was captured in a study of cytomegalovirus exposure and HLA in healthy donors. Study summary: The platform used for the roughly 130 validation repertoires matched that of the roughly 670 first-cohort repertoires, a later analysis reported.

Germline assignment: CDR1 SNHLY and CDR2 FYNNEI. V shed 5 bases and J 0 bases; nucleotides not matched to a gene: 8. CDR3 length: 17 amino acids. Data came from immunoSEQ multiplex PCR; TCRdb stores just in-frame clones and leaves some out. Of 160,000 or so clones in the sample, approximately 90% are singletons; the top ten hold 2.5% to 3.5%. The receptor's source is a man aged 18 to 30 in good health and CMV-seronegative. The sample was PBMCs. This chain links TRBV2 with TRBJ2-2, with 8 nucleotides matching TRBD1. CDR3 nucleotides: TGTGCCAGCAGTTTCCCCCAGGGGGCCCCGAACACCGGGGAGCTGTTTTTT. It translates to CASSFPQGAPNTGELFF.